This T cell receptor (beta chain) was identified during a study of cytomegalovirus exposure and HLA in healthy donors. Findings and caveats of the study: Immune exposure information comprised only CMV serostatus. Cytomegalovirus-associated status was assigned to approximately 160 TCR beta chains.

The V gene end was trimmed by 4 bases and the J gene end by 1 base; junction bases not matched to a gene: 5. The CDR3 consists of 15 residues. Germline V gives CDR1 SNHLY, CDR2 FYNNEI. This PCR relied on a set of 60 Vbeta primers and 13 Jbeta primers. Generated by immunoSEQ multiplex PCR, the TCRdb table keeps only in-frame clones and is missing some. This sample contains more than 110,000 clones. Worth noting for this clone: Its matching antigen is unknown.

The chain is built from TRBV2 and TRBJ1-2; 8 positions agree with TRBD1. The sample was PBMCs. The receptor's source is a man in his forties in good health and CMV-seronegative. CDR3 sequence reads: CASSAGGMGNYGYTF. The CDR3 DNA follows: TGTGCCAGCAGTGCAGGGGGCATGGGTAACTATGGCTACACCTTC.